The present TCR beta chain was sequenced within a study of blood T cell repertoires in COVID-19. In the study overall: Spain, Italy and the United States supplied samples that represented acute and convalescent COVID-19. PBMCs, B-cell-depleted T cells, or T cells were the source of the cDNA or gDNA that made up the material.

Germline loops: CDR1 SQVTM, CDR2 ANQGSEA. V was trimmed by 5 bases and J by 7 bases, leaving 9 bases between them. This CDR3 contains 12 residues. As originally analysed: Amplified reference gene primers provided the basis for estimating nucleated cell counts. TCRdb keeps only in-frame clones here, not all; method: immunoSEQ multiplex PCR. Clone size and V and J calls were adopted from that table, with D and trimming inferred from the DNA. The profile shows about 44,000 clones, 82% of them singletons. The chain uses TRBV29-1 and TRBJ1-6, with D possibly TRBD1 on 5 matching bases. The sequence derives from a woman between 70 and 85 years old with acute or convalescent COVID-19. What was sequenced was peripheral blood. As DNA, the CDR3 is TGCAGCGTTCGGCAGGGAAATTCACCCCTCCACTTT. This encodes CSVRQGNSPLHF.